The 6 T cell receptor beta chains in this list originate from one sample, sequenced in a study of tumor and adjacent non-tumor tissue in lung cancer. This sample's RNA came from whole unsorted tissue. Distant lung tissue was collected more than 3 cm away from the tumor edge. The library came from three nested PCR rounds adapted from ARM-PCR protocols. TCRdb re-analysed the multiplex PCR reads in MiXCR, keeping a single row per CDR3 protein. This sample has 85,000 or so distinct CDR3 sequences, with 76% found just once. Sequencing input: distant non-tumor lung tissue. The receptors were sampled from a woman in her forties or fifties with non-small cell lung cancer.

With regard to this clonotype: A much larger clone differs from this one at a single base, so this may be a read error. This sequence joins TRBV7-9 and TRBJ2-2; 8 nucleotides agree with TRBD1. CDR3 size: 15 residues. Germline V gives CDR1 SEHNR, CDR2 FQNEAQ (reference sequence). The CDR3 nucleotides read TGTGCCAACAGCTTTCAGGGGGCGCAAACCGGGGAGCTGTTTTTT. The encoded protein is CANSFQGAQTGELFF. Based on the CDR3 plus reference TRBV7-9 and TRBJ2-2, the full variable domain is DTGVSQNPRHKITKRGQNVTFRCDPISEHNRLYWYRQTLGQGPEFLTYFQNEAQLEKSRLLSDRFSAERPKGSFSTLEIQRTEQGDSAMYLCANSFQGAQTGELFFGEGSRLTVL.

This rearrangement joins TRBV5-1 to TRBJ2-3; no definite D call. With 0 bases removed from V and 6 bases from J, the gap between germline ends came to 14 bases. Germline CDR1 reads SGHRS; CDR2 reads YFSETQ. This CDR3 comprises 15 residues. The CDR3 DNA follows: TGCGCCAGCAGCTTGGGGCGAGCCGTGTCGGATACGCAGTATTTT. The encoded protein is CASSLGRAVSDTQYF.

This chain joins TRBV6-6 and TRBJ2-7, with TRBD1 as a possible D gene (6 bases). The CDR3 covers 14 residues. Trimming left V 4 bases short and J 2 bases short, with 12 bases between. Germline CDR1 reads MNHNY; CDR2 reads SVGAGI (reference sequence). DNA of the CDR3: TGTGCCAGCAGTTTCCGGGACACAACCTACGAGCAGTACTTC. Amino acid sequence: CASSFRDTTYEQYF.

With respect to this clonotype: One end of the junction varies from germline; a read error may be responsible. The chain couples TRBV11-3 to TRBJ2-1; 7 nucleotides align to TRBD2. From germline, CDR1 is SGHNT and CDR2 YENEEA. CDR3 length: 14 amino acids. The CDR3 DNA reads TGTGCCAGTAGCCCAGCTAGCGGTAGCAATGAGCAGTCCTTC. This gives the protein CASSPASGSNEQSF.

The chain carries TRBV6-5 and TRBJ2-3; D unclear. The DNA matches TRBJ1-5 better at its end, which makes the J call doubtful. This CDR3 is built from 11 residues. CDR1 is MNHEY, CDR2 SVGAGI, per germline. In nucleotides, the CDR3 is TGTGCCAGCAGGCCTGTAGATACGCAGCATTTT. Its protein is CASRPVDTQHF.

This clonotype was picked up many times. With a much larger clone just one base away, this may be a read error. The chain combines TRBV29-1 with TRBJ2-7; D is unresolved. CDR1 and CDR2 (germline): SQVTM, ANQGSEA. There are 15 residues in the CDR3. The chain's CDR3 is CSVAPATADLYGQYF. The CDR3 bases are TGCAGCGTGGCCCCCGCGACCGCCGACCTCTACGGGCAGTACTTC.